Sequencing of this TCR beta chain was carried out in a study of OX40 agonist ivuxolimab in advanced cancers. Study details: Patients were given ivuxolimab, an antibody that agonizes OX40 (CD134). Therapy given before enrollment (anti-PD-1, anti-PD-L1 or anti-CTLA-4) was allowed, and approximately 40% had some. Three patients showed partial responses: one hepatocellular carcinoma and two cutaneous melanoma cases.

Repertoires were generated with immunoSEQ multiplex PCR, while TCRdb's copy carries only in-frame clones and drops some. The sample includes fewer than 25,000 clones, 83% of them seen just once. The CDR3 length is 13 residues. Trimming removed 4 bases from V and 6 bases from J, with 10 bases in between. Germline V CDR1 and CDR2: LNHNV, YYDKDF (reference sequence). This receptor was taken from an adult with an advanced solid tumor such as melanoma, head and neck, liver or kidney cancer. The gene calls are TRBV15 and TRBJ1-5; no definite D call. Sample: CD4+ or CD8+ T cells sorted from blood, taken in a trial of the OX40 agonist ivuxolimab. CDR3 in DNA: TGTGCCACCAGCATCGGTACGGGTCAGCCCCAGCATTTT. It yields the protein CATSIGTGQPQHF.